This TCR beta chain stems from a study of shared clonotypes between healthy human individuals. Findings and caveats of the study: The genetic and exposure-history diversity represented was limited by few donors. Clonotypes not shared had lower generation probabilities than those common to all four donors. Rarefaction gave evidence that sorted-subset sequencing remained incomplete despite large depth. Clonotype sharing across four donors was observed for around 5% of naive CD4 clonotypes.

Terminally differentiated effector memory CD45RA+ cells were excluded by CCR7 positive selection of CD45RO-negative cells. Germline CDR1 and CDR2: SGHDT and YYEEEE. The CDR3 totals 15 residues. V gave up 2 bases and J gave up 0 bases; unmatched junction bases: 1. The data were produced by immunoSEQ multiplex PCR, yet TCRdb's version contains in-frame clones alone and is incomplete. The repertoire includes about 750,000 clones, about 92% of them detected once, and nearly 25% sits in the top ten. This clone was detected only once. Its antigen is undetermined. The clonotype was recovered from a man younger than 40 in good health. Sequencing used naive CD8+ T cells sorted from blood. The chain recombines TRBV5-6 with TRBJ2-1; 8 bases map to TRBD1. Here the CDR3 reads CASSFTGGSYNEQFF. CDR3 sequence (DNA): TGTGCCAGCAGCTTTACAGGGGGCTCCTACAATGAGCAGTTCTTC.